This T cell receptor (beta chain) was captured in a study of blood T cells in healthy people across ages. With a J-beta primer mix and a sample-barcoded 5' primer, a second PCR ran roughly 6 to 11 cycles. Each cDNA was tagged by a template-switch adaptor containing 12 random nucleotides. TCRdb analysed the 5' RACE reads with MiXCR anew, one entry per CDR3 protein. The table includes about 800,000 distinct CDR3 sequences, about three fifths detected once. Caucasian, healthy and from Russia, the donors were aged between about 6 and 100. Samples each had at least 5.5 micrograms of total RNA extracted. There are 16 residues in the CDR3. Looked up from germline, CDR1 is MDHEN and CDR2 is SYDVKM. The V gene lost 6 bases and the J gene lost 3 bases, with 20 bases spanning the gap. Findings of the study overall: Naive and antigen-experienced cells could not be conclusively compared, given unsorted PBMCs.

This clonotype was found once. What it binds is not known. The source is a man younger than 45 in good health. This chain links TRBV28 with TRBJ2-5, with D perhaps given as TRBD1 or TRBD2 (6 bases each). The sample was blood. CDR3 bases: TGTGCCAGCAGAAGTAGGGGGGCGACCGCCAAAGAGACCCAGTACTTC. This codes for CASRSRGATAKETQYF. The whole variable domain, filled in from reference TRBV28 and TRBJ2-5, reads DVKVTQSSRYLVKRTGEKVFLECVQDMDHENMFWYRQDPGLGLRLIYFSYDVKMKEKGDIPEGYSVSREKKERFSLILESASTNQTSMYLCASRSRGATAKETQYFGPGTRLLVL.